Below, one T cell receptor beta chain is given with its context. The PCR was carried out with 60 Vbeta primers and 13 Jbeta primers. Assay used: immunoSEQ multiplex PCR; TCRdb lists only in-frame clones, some missing. The data show 110,000 to 150,000 clones, 70% to 85% seen once. The sample originates from a study of cytomegalovirus exposure and HLA in healthy donors. This CDR3 spans 14 amino acids. V was clipped by 3 bases and J by 3 bases; unmatched bases: 5. CDR1 SGHRS and CDR2 YFSETQ come from the germline V gene. The chain joins TRBV5-1 to TRBJ1-2, with 7 bases matching TRBD1. The sequence came from a woman aged 40 to 50 in good health and CMV-seronegative. Sequencing was performed on PBMCs. The CDR3 spells CASSYTGVDYGYTF. The CDR3 DNA reads TGCGCCAGCAGCTACACAGGGGTGGACTATGGCTACACCTTC.